The 31 T cell receptor beta chains below all came from one sample that was sequenced in a study of blood T cell repertoires in COVID-19 (dated by TCRdb to 2018 to 2021). The library was built by means of the immunoSEQ multiplex PCR assay. Drawn from immuneACCESS, this table holds only the in-frame rearrangements with V and J called that TCRdb kept. Clones are partly lost; checked studies trace under half to an unresolved V gene and leave the rest unexplained. Present in this sample are approximately 130,000 clones, about 86% of which were seen just once. Under 2.5% of the sample belongs to the ten largest clones. Sequencing was performed on PBMCs or T cells enriched from blood (not recorded which). These receptor sequences come from a woman between 50 and 59 years old who had recovered from COVID-19.

The genes are TRBV19 and TRBJ1-5; D is undetermined. Germline loops: CDR1 LNHDA, CDR2 SQIVND (reference sequence). With 6 bases removed from V and 0 bases from J, the gap between germline ends came to 12 bases. The CDR3 totals 15 residues. The CDR3 protein is CASSPREISNQPQHF. In nucleotides, the CDR3 is TGTGCCAGTAGCCCGAGGGAGATTAGCAATCAGCCCCAGCATTTT.

V is TRBV29-1 and J is TRBJ1-2; possible D gene TRBD1, 5 bases. Per germline, CDR1 SQVTM and CDR2 ANQGSEA. V gave up 2 bases and J gave up 8 bases, with 15 bases separating them. This CDR3 is built from 13 residues. CDR3 bases: TGCAGCGTTGAACTTGCGGACATCGGGGGCTACACCTTC. Protein product: CSVELADIGGYTF.

The chain employs TRBV7-3 and TRBJ1-1; a weak D match, TRBD1 (5 bases). V was pared by 3 bases and J by 4 bases, with 9 bases between. The CDR3 extends over 13 amino acids. Germline V gene lookup returns CDR1 SGHTA and CDR2 FQGTGA. Written as DNA, the CDR3 is TGTGCCAGCAGCTTGGGGGGTCTCACTGAAGCTTTCTTT. It yields the protein CASSLGGLTEAFF.

V and J are TRBV6-6 and TRBJ1-5; 8 bases align to TRBD1. This CDR3 has 14 amino acids. J was trimmed by 6 bases and V by 6 bases; bases with no gene match: 7. CDR1 is MNHNY, CDR2 SVGAGI, per germline (reference sequence). The DNA for the CDR3 is TGTGCCAGCAGGGGCAGGGGGCCGGGTCAGCCCCAGCATTTT. Amino acids: CASRGRGPGQPQHF.

The J gene is TRBJ1-2, the V gene TRBV6-5; TRBD1 aligns across 12 bases. This CDR3 is 15 amino acids long. Per the germline V gene, CDR1 is MNHEY and CDR2 is SVGAGI. The V segment lost 6 bases and the J segment 2 bases; nucleotides outside the gene matches: 4. CDR3 region: CASSGTGGSNYGYTF. CDR3 bases: TGTGCCAGCAGCGGGACAGGGGGCTCGAACTATGGCTACACCTTC.

The chain joins TRBV6-5 to TRBJ1-5; 9 bases fit TRBD1. The CDR3 covers 15 residues. The V segment lost 6 bases and the J segment 5 bases; nucleotides outside the gene matches: 8. From germline, CDR1 is MNHEY and CDR2 SVGAGI. The CDR3 DNA sequence: TGTGCCAGCAGCACCGGGACAGGGATGGATCAGCCCCAGCATTTT. This sequence encodes CASSTGTGMDQPQHF.

The sample holds one count of this clone. V and J are TRBV5-1 and TRBJ2-6, with TRBD1 matching over 8 bases. This CDR3 region has 16 residues. CDR1 and CDR2 (germline): SGHRS, YFSETQ. Trimming removed 4 bases from V and 4 bases from J; junction bases left unmatched: 7. CDR3 sequence reads: CASSRMDRAGANVLTF. CDR3 coding DNA: TGCGCCAGCAGCCGGATGGACAGGGCGGGGGCCAACGTCCTGACTTTC.

This clone was seen a few times. This chain joins TRBV4-2 and TRBJ2-7; 7 bases agree with TRBD1. CDR1 and CDR2 (germline): LGHNA, YNFKEQ. This CDR3 comprises 14 residues. After removal of 4 bases from V and 0 bases from J, the junction contained 3 bases not matched to a gene. Written as DNA, the CDR3 is TGTGCCAGCAGCCGAGACAGGGCCTCCTACGAGCAGTACTTC. Translation: CASSRDRASYEQYF.

V gene TRBV2 combines with J gene TRBJ1-2, with D unclear. Deletions cut 6 bases from V and 3 bases from J, with 14 bases between. The CDR3 runs to 14 residues. Germline V gives CDR1 SNHLY, CDR2 FYNNEI. The DNA of the CDR3 is TGTGCCAGCAGCGCGAGACGGGTTTACTATGGCTACACCTTC. Amino acids: CASSARRVYYGYTF. The full variable domain, in which reference TRBV2 and TRBJ1-2 provide the parts outside the CDR3, is EPEVTQTPSHQVTQMGQEVILRCVPISNHLYFYWYRQILGQKVEFLVSFYNNEISEKSEIFDDQFSVERPDGSNFTLKIRSTKLEDSAMYFCASSARRVYYGYTFGSGTRLTVV.

This chain joins TRBV7-9 and TRBJ2-5; the match to TRBD1 covers 9 bases. The CDR3 sequence is 16 residues long. Germline V gene data show CDR1 as SEHNR and CDR2 as FQNEAQ (reference sequence). J gave up 4 bases and V 1 base, and 7 bases lay outside the gene matches. The CDR3 DNA reads TGTGCCAGCAGCTTAGATTCGGGACAGGGATTAGAGACCCAGTACTTC. Translated: CASSLDSGQGLETQYF.

This chain uses TRBV7-2 with TRBJ2-1; perhaps TRBD2 as D (6 bases). CDR1 is SGHTA, CDR2 FQGNSA, per germline. The germline V and J ends were trimmed by 2 bases and 1 base, with 9 bases remaining between them. CDR3 size: 15 residues. The CDR3 DNA sequence: TGTGCCAGCAGCTTATTGGGGGGTTCCTACAATGAGCAGTTCTTC. Protein sequence: CASSLLGGSYNEQFF.

The chain carries TRBV19 and TRBJ2-7, with 9 positions matching TRBD2. The CDR3 is 15 amino acids. Germline CDR1 and CDR2: LNHDA and SQIVND (reference sequence). J gave up 3 bases and V 1 base, and 4 bases lay outside the gene matches. The CDR3 coding sequence is TGTGCCAGTAGTATAGCCGCGGGGGGGATCTACGAGCAGTACTTC. It specifies CASSIAAGGIYEQYF. The full variable domain, rest sourced from reference TRBV19 and TRBJ2-7, is DGGITQSPKYLFRKEGQNVTLSCEQNLNHDAMYWYRQDPGQGLRLIYYSQIVNDFQKGDIAEGYSVSREKKESFPLTVTSAQKNPTAFYLCASSIAAGGIYEQYFGPGTRLTVT.

The chain couples TRBV11-2 to TRBJ2-1; TRBD2 aligns across 12 bases. CDR3 length equals 16 residues. CDR1 is SGHAT and CDR2 is FQNNGV in the germline V gene. V trimming: 7 bases; J trimming: 9 bases; junction bases outside the gene matches: 13. DNA for the CDR3: TGTGCCAGCACCCCATCCCCTAGCGGGGGGGCGATTGAGCAGTTCTTC. Translation gives CASTPSPSGGAIEQFF.

A single count supports this clone. The J gene is TRBJ2-1, the V gene TRBV9, with TRBD1 identical over 9 bases. The CDR3 extends over 16 amino acids. V lost 4 bases and J lost 7; bases outside the gene matches: 12. CDR1 is SGDLS and CDR2 is YYNGEE in the germline V gene. CDR3 residues: CASSPSYSTGGNEQFF. CDR3 DNA sequence: TGTGCCAGCAGCCCCTCGTACTCGACAGGGGGGAATGAGCAGTTCTTC.

This chain connects TRBV11-2 to TRBJ2-7; D not resolved. Germline loops: CDR1 SGHAT, CDR2 FQNNGV. Trimming pared 5 bases from V and 2 bases from J, leaving 4 bases between. The CDR3 extends over 11 amino acids. The CDR3, as DNA: TGTGCCAGCAGCCCGGCCTACGAGCAGTACTTC. Translated, it gives CASSPAYEQYF.

The chain employs TRBV5-1 and TRBJ1-5, with a tentative D call TRBD1 (5 bases). The CDR3 length is 14 residues. Per germline, CDR1 SGHRS and CDR2 YFSETQ. V was pared by 0 bases and J by 4 bases, with 8 bases between. The CDR3 coding sequence is TGCGCCAGCAGCTTGGGGGGCAGTAATCAGCCCCAGCATTTT. Protein sequence: CASSLGGSNQPQHF.

This clone was detected a few times. The V and J genes are TRBV5-1 and TRBJ1-2, with TRBD1 matching 9 bases. V lost 4 bases to trimming and J lost 4 bases; unmatched junction nucleotides: 11. This CDR3 is 16 amino acids long. Germline-derived CDR1 and CDR2 are SGHRS and YFSETQ. The CDR3 DNA is TGCGCCAGCAGCAAACCCGAACAGGGGGCCTTCTATGGCTACACCTTC. It yields the protein CASSKPEQGAFYGYTF.

V and J are TRBV9 and TRBJ1-3; D remains unclear. The length of the CDR3 is 15 residues. CDR1 and CDR2 (germline): SGDLS, YYNGEE. V shed 0 bases and J shed 4 bases, with 11 bases lying between them. CDR3 sequence reads: CASSVVPGIGNTIYF. CDR3 bases: TGTGCCAGCAGCGTAGTCCCGGGGATCGGAAACACCATATATTTT. The full variable domain, rest sourced from reference TRBV9 and TRBJ1-3, is DSGVTQTPKHLITATGQRVTLRCSPRSGDLSVYWYQQSLDQGLQFLIQYYNGEERAKGNILERFSAQQFPDLHSELNLSSLELGDSALYFCASSVVPGIGNTIYFGEGSWLTVV.

This clone was observed a few times. The rearrangement uses TRBV6-4 and TRBJ2-3, with 12 bases aligning to TRBD2. Germline-derived CDR1 and CDR2 are MRHNA and SNTAGT. The V gene end was trimmed by 0 bases and the J gene end by 2 bases; junction bases not matched to a gene: 3. CDR3 length: 17 residues. The chain's CDR3 is CASSDSTSGGNTDTQYF. Here the CDR3 DNA reads TGTGCCAGCAGTGACTCAACTAGCGGGGGGAACACAGATACGCAGTATTTT.

The V and J genes are TRBV19 and TRBJ2-7; D possibly corresponds to TRBD2 (6 bases). V lost 4 bases, J lost 3 bases, and 13 bases lay in between. This CDR3 has 14 residues. Germline values: CDR1 LNHDA, CDR2 SQIVND (reference sequence). In nucleotides, the CDR3 is TGTGCCAGTAGTACGGGGACGGAGGGCTACGAGCAGTACTTC. Its protein product is CASSTGTEGYEQYF.

The chain carries TRBV19 and TRBJ2-3, with 8 bases fitting TRBD2. The junction had 14 bases not matched to a gene; V was cut back by 8 bases and J by 4 bases. CDR3 size: 16 residues. The germline V gene has CDR1 LNHDA and CDR2 SQIVND (reference sequence). CDR3 amino acids: CASGASGLAGSDTQYF. CDR3 DNA: TGTGCCAGTGGGGCCTCGGGTCTAGCGGGTTCAGATACGCAGTATTTT. The full variable domain, in which reference TRBV19 and TRBJ2-3 provide the parts outside the CDR3, is DGGITQSPKYLFRKEGQNVTLSCEQNLNHDAMYWYRQDPGQGLRLIYYSQIVNDFQKGDIAEGYSVSREKKESFPLTVTSAQKNPTAFYLCASGASGLAGSDTQYFGPGTRLTVL.

The J gene is TRBJ2-1, the V gene TRBV4-3, with TRBD1 matching 7 bases. CDR1 and CDR2 (germline): LGHNA, YSLEER. This CDR3 is built from 15 residues. Unmatched junction bases numbered 4, after V lost 3 bases and J lost 2 bases. Here the CDR3 reads CASSQGTVPYNEQFF. CDR3 coding DNA: TGCGCCAGCAGCCAGGGGACAGTACCCTACAATGAGCAGTTCTTC.

The table lists this clone with a count of one. This CDR3 is CASSQDIGRGSPLHF. CDR3 sequence (DNA): TGTGCCAGCAGCCAAGATATCGGGAGAGGGTCACCCCTCCACTTT. The chain is built from TRBV3-1 (or the pseudogene TRBV3-2) and TRBJ1-6, with D unresolved. CDR3 length: 15 amino acids. V lost 0 bases to trimming and J lost 10 bases, with 13 bases between them. CDR1 is LGHDT, CDR2 YNNKEL, per germline (reference sequence).

V usage is TRBV3-1 (or the pseudogene TRBV3-2) and J usage is TRBJ1-6; 7 positions match TRBD1. V trimming: 4 bases; J trimming: 7 bases; junction bases outside the gene matches: 4. Germline V CDR1 and CDR2: LGHDT, YNNKEL (reference sequence). This CDR3 is built from 14 residues. The chain's CDR3 is CASSPGTVNSPLHF. In DNA form, the CDR3 reads TGTGCCAGCAGCCCCGGGACAGTAAATTCACCCCTCCACTTT.

The chain recombines TRBV3-1 (or the pseudogene TRBV3-2) with TRBJ2-2; a weak D match, TRBD2 (5 bases). Trimming stripped 5 bases from V and 1 base from J, with 11 bases between. There are 15 residues in the CDR3. Germline V gives CDR1 LGHDT, CDR2 YNNKEL (reference sequence). The CDR3 protein is CASSWGAGNTGELFF. CDR3 bases: TGTGCCAGCAGCTGGGGAGCCGGGAACACCGGGGAGCTGTTTTTT.

The chain links TRBV7-8 to TRBJ1-2; 8 bases line up with TRBD1. J was trimmed by 4 bases and V by 5 bases; bases with no gene match: 9. The CDR3 is made up of 15 amino acids. The germline V gene encodes CDR1 SGHVS and CDR2 FQNEAQ. CDR3 DNA: TGTGCCAGCAGCCCCCGGACAGGGTTGGGCTATGGCTACACCTTC. It encodes CASSPRTGLGYGYTF.

This chain uses TRBV7-8 with TRBJ1-2; 9 bases map to TRBD1. This CDR3 spans 15 amino acids. From germline, CDR1 is SGHVS and CDR2 FQNEAQ. Trimming cost V 5 bases and J 5 bases; bases outside gene matches: 9. The CDR3 spells CASSRGGQGPYGYTF. Here the CDR3 DNA reads TGTGCCAGCAGCAGGGGGGGACAGGGCCCTTATGGCTACACCTTC.

This clone was counted a single time. The chain has TRBV2 and TRBJ1-1, with D possibly TRBD1 on 5 matching bases. This CDR3 region has 11 residues. Germline loops: CDR1 SNHLY, CDR2 FYNNEI. V lost 3 bases and J lost 11, with 10 bases in between. The CDR3 DNA reads TGTGCCAGCAGTGAGGGGGGGGTTGCTTTCTTT. This sequence encodes CASSEGGVAFF.

The rearrangement links TRBV4-1 to TRBJ1-4; possibly TRBD1 for D (6 bases). The germline gives CDR1 MGHRA, CDR2 YSYEKL. The CDR3 has 19 amino acids. Trimming took off 0 bases at V and 5 bases at J, with 22 bases between the two ends. Written as DNA, the CDR3 is TGCGCCAGCAGCCAAGATTTTAAGGCAAACAGGGAGAGGAATGAAAAACTGTTTTTT. Encoded protein: CASSQDFKANRERNEKLFF.

The chain recombines TRBV11-2 with TRBJ1-2; 7 bases match TRBD1. Germline V gene data show CDR1 as SGHAT and CDR2 as FQNNGV. The ends lost 1 base at V and 7 bases at J; junction bases unmatched: 12. The length of the CDR3 is 16 residues. DNA of the CDR3: TGTGCCAGCAGCTTAGCCCCTGACAGGGCCGGATCTGGCTACACCTTC. It translates to CASSLAPDRAGSGYTF. The full variable domain, its missing parts supplied by reference TRBV11-2 and TRBJ1-2, is EAGVAQSPRYKIIEKRQSVAFWCNPISGHATLYWYQQILGQGPKLLIQFQNNGVVDDSQLPKDRFSAERLKGVDSTLKIQPAKLEDSAVYLCASSLAPDRAGSGYTFGSGTRLTVV.

This clone was seen just once. The V call is TRBV10-3, the J call TRBJ2-5, with TRBD2 matching over 11 bases. J gave up 2 bases and V 10 bases, and 3 bases lay outside the gene matches. The CDR3 runs to 13 residues. Germline assignment: CDR1 ENHRY and CDR2 SYGVKD. The CDR3: CATGTSGQETQYF. CDR3 DNA sequence: TGTGCCACCGGGACTAGCGGACAAGAGACCCAGTACTTC.